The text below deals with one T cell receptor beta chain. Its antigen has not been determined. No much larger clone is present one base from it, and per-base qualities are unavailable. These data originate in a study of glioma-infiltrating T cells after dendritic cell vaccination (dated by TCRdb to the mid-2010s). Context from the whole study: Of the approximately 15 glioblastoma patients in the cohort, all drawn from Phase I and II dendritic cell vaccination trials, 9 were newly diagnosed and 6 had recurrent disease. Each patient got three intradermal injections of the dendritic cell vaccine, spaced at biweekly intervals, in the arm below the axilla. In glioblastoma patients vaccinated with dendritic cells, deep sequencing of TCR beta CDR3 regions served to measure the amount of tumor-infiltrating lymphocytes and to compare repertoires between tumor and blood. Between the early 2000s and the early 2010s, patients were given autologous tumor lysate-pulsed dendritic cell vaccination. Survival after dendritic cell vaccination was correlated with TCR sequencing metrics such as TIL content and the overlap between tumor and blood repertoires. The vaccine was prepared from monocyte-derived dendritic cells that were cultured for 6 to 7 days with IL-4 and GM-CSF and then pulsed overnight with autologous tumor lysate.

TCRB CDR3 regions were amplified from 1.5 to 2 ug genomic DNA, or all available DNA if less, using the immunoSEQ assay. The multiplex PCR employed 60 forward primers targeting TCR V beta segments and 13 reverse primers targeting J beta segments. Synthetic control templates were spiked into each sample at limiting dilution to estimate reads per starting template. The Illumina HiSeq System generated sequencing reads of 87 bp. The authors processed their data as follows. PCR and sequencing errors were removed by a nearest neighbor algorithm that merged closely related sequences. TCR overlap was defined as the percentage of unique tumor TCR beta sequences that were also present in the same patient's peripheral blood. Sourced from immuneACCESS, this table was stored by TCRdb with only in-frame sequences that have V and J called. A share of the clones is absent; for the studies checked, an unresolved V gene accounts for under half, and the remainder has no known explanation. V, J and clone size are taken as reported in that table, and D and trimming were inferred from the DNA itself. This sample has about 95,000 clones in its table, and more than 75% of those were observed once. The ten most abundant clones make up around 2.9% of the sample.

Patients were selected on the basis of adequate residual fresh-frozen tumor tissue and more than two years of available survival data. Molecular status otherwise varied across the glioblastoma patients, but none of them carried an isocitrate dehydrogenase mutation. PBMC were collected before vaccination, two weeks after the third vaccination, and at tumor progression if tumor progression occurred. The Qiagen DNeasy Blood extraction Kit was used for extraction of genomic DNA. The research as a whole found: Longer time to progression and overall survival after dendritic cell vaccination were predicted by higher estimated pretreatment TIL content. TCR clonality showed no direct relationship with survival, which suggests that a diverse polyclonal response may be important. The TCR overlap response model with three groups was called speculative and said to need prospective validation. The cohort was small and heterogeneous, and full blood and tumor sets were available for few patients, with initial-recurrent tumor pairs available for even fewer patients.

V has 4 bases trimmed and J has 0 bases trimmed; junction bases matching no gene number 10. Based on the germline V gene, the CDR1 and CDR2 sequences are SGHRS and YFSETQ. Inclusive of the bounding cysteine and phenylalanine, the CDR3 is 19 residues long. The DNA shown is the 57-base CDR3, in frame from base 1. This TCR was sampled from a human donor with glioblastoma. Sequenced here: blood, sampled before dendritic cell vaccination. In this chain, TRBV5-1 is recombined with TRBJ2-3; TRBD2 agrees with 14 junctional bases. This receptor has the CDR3 CASSSQGLAGAPSTDTQYF. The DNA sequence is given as TGCGCCAGCAGCAGCCAGGGACTAGCGGGAGCGCCTAGCACAGATACGCAGTATTTT.